This is a list of T cell receptor beta chains from one sample in a study of T cell changes during pregnancy in multiple sclerosis. Data came from immunoSEQ multiplex PCR; TCRdb stores just in-frame clones and leaves some out. The table shows around 100,000 clones, with around nine tenths occurring only once. The sequenced sample was peripheral blood, obtained after pregnancy. The receptors were gathered from a female donor with multiple sclerosis, enrolled in a pregnancy study. The CDR3 runs from the conserved cysteine through the conserved F or W. The order of the fields is V gene, J gene, D gene, clone size, CDR3 DNA, CDR3 protein. A D gene is named only where the DNA matches it firmly. Where a row states a size, it is once, few, many or the class of an expanded clone; other rows omit it.

v_call: TRBV5-4
j_call: TRBJ2-3
d_call: TRBD2
clone_size: once
cdr3_nt: TGTGCCAGCAGACGGGGGACTAGCGGGAGTACGGGCACAGATACGCAGTATTTT
cdr3_aa: CASRRGTSGSTGTDTQYF

v_call: TRBV2
j_call: TRBJ1-5
d_call: .
clone_size: .
cdr3_nt: TGTGCCAGCAGTGCACAGTTAGGTCAGCCCCAGCATTTT
cdr3_aa: CASSAQLGQPQHF

v_call: TRBV5-4
j_call: TRBJ1-3
d_call: .
clone_size: .
cdr3_nt: TGTGCCAGCAGCTTCCTGGGAAACACCATATATTTT
cdr3_aa: CASSFLGNTIYF

v_call: TRBV7-8
j_call: TRBJ1-1
d_call: .
clone_size: .
cdr3_nt: TGTGCCAGCAGCTTAGCTACGGGGGGTAACACTGAAGCTTTCTTT
cdr3_aa: CASSLATGGNTEAFF

v_call: TRBV5-1
j_call: TRBJ1-1
d_call: .
clone_size: once
cdr3_nt: TGCGCCAGCAGCCTAGCGGGGGCGGGGACTGAAGCTTTCTTT
cdr3_aa: CASSLAGAGTEAFF

v_call: TRBV6-5
j_call: TRBJ1-2
d_call: TRBD1
clone_size: .
cdr3_nt: TGTGCCAGCAGTTACCGGGGACAGGGGTATGGCTACACCTTC
cdr3_aa: CASSYRGQGYGYTF

v_call: TRBV28
j_call: TRBJ1-4
d_call: .
clone_size: .
cdr3_nt: TGTGCCAGCAGTTTCGGCAGGGCGAATGAAAAACTGTTTTTT
cdr3_aa: CASSFGRANEKLFF

v_call: TRBV5-1
j_call: TRBJ2-1
d_call: TRBD2
clone_size: .
cdr3_nt: TGCGCCAGCAGCTACGCGGGGGGGTGGAATGAGCAGTTCTTC
cdr3_aa: CASSYAGGWNEQFF

v_call: TRBV4-2
j_call: TRBJ2-2
d_call: .
clone_size: .
cdr3_nt: TGTGCCAGCAGCCAAGATCGACTTAACACCGGGGAGCTGTTTTTT
cdr3_aa: CASSQDRLNTGELFF

v_call: TRBV27
j_call: TRBJ2-3
d_call: .
clone_size: once
cdr3_nt: TGTGCCAGCAGTTTAAAGGGAGGATGGTCCGCAGATACGCAGTATTTT
cdr3_aa: CASSLKGGWSADTQYF

v_call: TRBV30
j_call: TRBJ2-7
d_call: .
clone_size: .
cdr3_nt: TGTGCCTGGAGTGTCGCGGCTGGTGAGCAGTACTTC
cdr3_aa: CAWSVAAGEQYF

v_call: TRBV6-1
j_call: TRBJ2-2
d_call: .
clone_size: .
cdr3_nt: TGTGCCAGCAGGATGGGAGTGGGTGCCACCGGGGAGCTGTTTTTT
cdr3_aa: CASRMGVGATGELFF

v_call: TRBV29-1
j_call: TRBJ2-2
d_call: .
clone_size: .
cdr3_nt: TGCAGCTACAGTGCGACCGGGGAGCTGTTTTTT
cdr3_aa: CSYSATGELFF

v_call: TRBV9
j_call: TRBJ1-6
d_call: TRBD1
clone_size: .
cdr3_nt: TGTGCCAGCAGCGTGGGACAGGGGAATAATTCACCCCTCCACTTT
cdr3_aa: CASSVGQGNNSPLHF

v_call: TRBV7-2
j_call: TRBJ2-7
d_call: .
clone_size: .
cdr3_nt: TGTGCCAGCAGCTTAGTAGGCGGTTCTAGCTCCTACGAGCAGTACTTC
cdr3_aa: CASSLVGGSSSYEQYF

v_call: TRBV27
j_call: TRBJ2-1
d_call: .
clone_size: .
cdr3_nt: TGTGCCAGCAGTAGAGTTCGAATGGACAATGAGCAGTTCTTC
cdr3_aa: CASSRVRMDNEQFF

v_call: TRBV6-1
j_call: TRBJ1-3
d_call: TRBD1
clone_size: .
cdr3_nt: TGTGCCCTCGGGACAGATCCTCCCAAGGGGAACACCATATATTTT
cdr3_aa: CALGTDPPKGNTIYF

v_call: TRBV27
j_call: TRBJ1-6
d_call: .
clone_size: .
cdr3_nt: TGTGCCAGCAGTGCTAGCGAGAGCTCCTATAATTCACCCCTCCACTTT
cdr3_aa: CASSASESSYNSPLHF

v_call: TRBV29-1
j_call: TRBJ1-1
d_call: .
clone_size: few
cdr3_nt: TGCAGCGTTGAATCGGGGAGTCGATTCACTGAAGCTTTCTTT
cdr3_aa: CSVESGSRFTEAFF

v_call: TRBV30
j_call: TRBJ2-2
d_call: .
clone_size: .
cdr3_nt: TGTGCCTGGAGTCTCGGACTACGCACCGGGGAGCTGTTTTTT
cdr3_aa: CAWSLGLRTGELFF

v_call: TRBV27
j_call: TRBJ2-2
d_call: TRBD2
clone_size: .
cdr3_nt: TGTGCCAGCAGTTTGGGAGCGGGAGGGCCTAGGACCGGGGAGCTGTTTTTT
cdr3_aa: CASSLGAGGPRTGELFF

v_call: TRBV6-4
j_call: TRBJ2-1
d_call: TRBD1
clone_size: once
cdr3_nt: TGTGCCAGCAGTGACTCCCGACAGGGGGCTGATGAGCAGTTCTTC
cdr3_aa: CASSDSRQGADEQFF

v_call: TRBV28
j_call: TRBJ2-2
d_call: .
clone_size: .
cdr3_nt: TGTGCCAGCAGAAACCGGGACAAGAACACCGGGGAGCTGTTTTTT
cdr3_aa: CASRNRDKNTGELFF

v_call: TRBV2
j_call: TRBJ1-1
d_call: .
clone_size: .
cdr3_nt: TGTGCCAGCAGTGTCGACCAGGGGCTCACTGAAGCTTTCTTT
cdr3_aa: CASSVDQGLTEAFF

v_call: TRBV5-1
j_call: TRBJ2-7
d_call: .
clone_size: .
cdr3_nt: TGCGCCAGCAGCCCCGGACAAGGCTCCTACGAGCAGTACTTC
cdr3_aa: CASSPGQGSYEQYF

v_call: TRBV19
j_call: TRBJ2-1
d_call: TRBD1
clone_size: .
cdr3_nt: TGTGCCAGTAGTATGGGACAGGGTCGCTCCTACAATGAGCAGTTCTTC
cdr3_aa: CASSMGQGRSYNEQFF

v_call: TRBV7-9
j_call: TRBJ2-5
d_call: TRBD1
clone_size: .
cdr3_nt: TGTGCCAGCAGCCCAAGGACAGGGTTGGAGACCCAGTACTTC
cdr3_aa: CASSPRTGLETQYF

v_call: TRBV5-1
j_call: TRBJ2-1
d_call: TRBD2
clone_size: .
cdr3_nt: TGCGCCAGCAGCTTGAAGGAGGACGGGGGAGGGAATGAGCAGTTCTTC
cdr3_aa: CASSLKEDGGGNEQFF

v_call: TRBV18
j_call: TRBJ1-2
d_call: .
clone_size: few
cdr3_nt: TGTGCCAGCTCACCGGACAGTGACCCCATGTGG
cdr3_aa: CASSPDSDPMW